Included here is one T cell receptor beta chain sequence, with context. Its specificity is not known. This entry is derived from a study of CD8+ T cells in alopecia areata. As for the study in general: Tofacitinib was taken orally by treated patients, and the dose was 5 to 10 mg twice daily.

Extracted RNA was reverse transcribed, and the resulting cDNA served as sequencing template. The method was immunoSEQ multiplex PCR; TCRdb's version includes in-frame clones alone and lacks a portion of them. This table holds approximately 140,000 clones, 80% to 90% found once. The germline CDR1 and CDR2 sequences are SQVTM and ANQGSEA. The CDR3 spans 15 residues. With 3 bases removed from V and 0 bases from J, the gap between germline ends came to 15 bases. Treatment described: oral pan-JAK inhibitor, 5-10 mg twice daily. Lesional scalp punch biopsies and peripheral blood came from alopecia areata patients. Regarding the study as a whole: Persistence in scalp and blood during tofacitinib was observed for many expanded lesional clones. Patients displayed less clarity in TCR sharing than mice, a finding possibly related to HLA.

The sequenced sample was CD8+ T cells sorted from blood, obtained at week 4, from a patient treated with tofacitinib. The gene calls are TRBV29-1 and TRBJ2-7; D remains unclear. The sequence was obtained from a human donor with alopecia areata. CDR3 region: CSVELHTVISYEQYF. CDR3 sequence (DNA): TGCAGCGTTGAGCTTCACACCGTTATCTCCTACGAGCAGTACTTC.